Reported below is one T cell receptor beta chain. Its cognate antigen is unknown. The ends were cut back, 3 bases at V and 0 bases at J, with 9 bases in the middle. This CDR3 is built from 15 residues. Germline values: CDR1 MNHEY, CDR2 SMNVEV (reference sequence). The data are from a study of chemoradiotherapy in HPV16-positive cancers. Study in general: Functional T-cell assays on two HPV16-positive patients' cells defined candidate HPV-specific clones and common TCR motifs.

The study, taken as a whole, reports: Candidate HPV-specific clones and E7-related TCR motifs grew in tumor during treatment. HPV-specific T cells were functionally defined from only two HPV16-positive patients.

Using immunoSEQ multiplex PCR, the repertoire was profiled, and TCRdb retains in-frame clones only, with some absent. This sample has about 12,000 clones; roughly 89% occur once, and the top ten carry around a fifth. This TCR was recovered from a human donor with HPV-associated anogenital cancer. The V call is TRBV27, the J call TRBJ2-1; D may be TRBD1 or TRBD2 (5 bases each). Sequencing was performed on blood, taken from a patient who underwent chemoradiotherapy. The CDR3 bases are TGTGCCAGCAGTTTGAGGGGCATCTCCTACAATGAGCAGTTCTTC. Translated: CASSLRGISYNEQFF.